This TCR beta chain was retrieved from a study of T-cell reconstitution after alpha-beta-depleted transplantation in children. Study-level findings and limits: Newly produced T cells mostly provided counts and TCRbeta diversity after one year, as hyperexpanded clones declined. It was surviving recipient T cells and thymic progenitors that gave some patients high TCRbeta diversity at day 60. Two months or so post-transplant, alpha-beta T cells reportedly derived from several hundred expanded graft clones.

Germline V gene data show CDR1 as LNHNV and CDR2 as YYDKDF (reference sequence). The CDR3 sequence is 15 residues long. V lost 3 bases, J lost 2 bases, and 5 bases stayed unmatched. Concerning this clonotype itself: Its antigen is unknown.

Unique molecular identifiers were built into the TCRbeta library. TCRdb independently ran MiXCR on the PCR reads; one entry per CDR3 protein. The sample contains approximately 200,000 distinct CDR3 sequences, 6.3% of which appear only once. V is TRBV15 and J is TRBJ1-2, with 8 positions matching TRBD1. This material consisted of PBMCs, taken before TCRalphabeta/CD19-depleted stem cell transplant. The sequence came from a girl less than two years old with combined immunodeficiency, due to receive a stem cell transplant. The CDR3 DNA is TGTGCCACCAGCAGCTTTACAGGGGGGAACTATGGCTACACCTTC. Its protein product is CATSSFTGGNYGYTF.